This T cell receptor (beta chain) was documented in a study of blood T cell repertoires in COVID-19 (dated by TCRdb to 2020 to 2021). Context from the whole study: Collaborator samples came from the United States, Italy and Spain and covered acute and convalescent phases of COVID-19. Samples came from the ongoing ImmuneRACE study (first 160 participants) plus 1,254 subjects from 6 global collaborators. Deeply sampled blood TCRbeta repertoires from subjects exposed to, actively infected with, or recovered from COVID-19 were included in the dataset. A freely available public database, intended as a resource for researchers studying the immune response to SARS-CoV-2, is where the repertoires were released. Where HLA class I and class II types were available, the types were taken from metadata supplied by the sample provider, not from assay-based typing. A de-identified subject ID, COVID-19 status, age in years and sex were almost always included in the sample metadata. The prospective study material was composed of cDNA or gDNA derived from T cells, B-cell-depleted T cells, or PBMCs. What the research found in general, with its limitations: The quantity of clinical and demographic metadata differed by source and by participant and was supplied without curation.

Trimming takes 5 bases off V and 2 bases off J; junction bases not matched to a gene: 4. The CDR3 goes from the cysteine to the phenylalanine over 15 residues. CDR3 DNA is the only sequence kept; it has 45 bases, read in frame from the first base. CDR1 is given as SGHTA and CDR2 as FQGNSA, both from the germline V gene. The immunoSEQ Assay, a bias-controlled multiplex PCR, was used to amplify TCRbeta CDR3 regions from genomic DNA. The authors' pipeline ran thus. Nucleated cell counts per sample were estimated from amplification of reference gene primers within the assay. To quantify the absolute abundance of each unique TCRbeta CDR3 rearrangement, sequence reads were collapsed and filtered. For each sample, productive Simpson clonality was calculated as the square root of Simpson's diversity index over productive rearrangements. This immuneACCESS table, as held by TCRdb, lists in-frame sequences with V and J called but not all clones. Of the missing ones, under half trace to an unresolved V gene in checked studies; the others have no known cause. V, J and clone size reflect that table, while D and trimming were determined from the DNA. The sample has over 100,000 clones on record, roughly 84% of them singletons. Of the sample, around 4.5% falls within the top ten clones.

Whole blood was collected in K2EDTA tubes by collaborating institutions according to the institutions' own protocols. For TCRbeta analysis, collaborators shipped samples in one of three forms: frozen whole blood, isolated PBMCs, or DNA extracted from either of those sample types. Comments on this clone: The antigen this receptor binds is unknown. Nothing much larger sits one base from this clone, and base qualities are not available.

Material for sequencing was peripheral blood. The sequence came from a human donor in a cohort sampled during active COVID-19. The V gene is TRBV7-2 and the J gene is TRBJ2-2; 8 bases in the middle match TRBD1. CDR3 loop: CASSQGQANTGELFF. The bases are TGTGCCAGCAGCCAGGGACAGGCCAACACCGGGGAGCTGTTTTTT.